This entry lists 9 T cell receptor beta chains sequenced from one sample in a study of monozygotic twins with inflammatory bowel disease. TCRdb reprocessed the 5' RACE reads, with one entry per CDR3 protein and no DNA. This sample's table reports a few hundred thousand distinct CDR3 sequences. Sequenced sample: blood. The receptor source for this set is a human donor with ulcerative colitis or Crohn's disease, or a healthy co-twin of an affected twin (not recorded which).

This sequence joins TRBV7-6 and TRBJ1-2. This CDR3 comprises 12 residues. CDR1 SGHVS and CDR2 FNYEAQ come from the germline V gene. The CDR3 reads CASSYRNYGYTF.

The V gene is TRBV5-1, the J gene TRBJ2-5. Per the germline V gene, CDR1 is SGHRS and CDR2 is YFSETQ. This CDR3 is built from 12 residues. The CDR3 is CASSGRWETQYF.

The CDR3 loop is CASSPGATTNYGYTF. This rearrangement joins TRBV18 to TRBJ1-2; TCRdb's D gene call, TRBD1, goes unchecked for lack of DNA. The CDR3 length is 15 residues. Germline V gene sequence: CDR1 KGHSH, CDR2 LQKENI.

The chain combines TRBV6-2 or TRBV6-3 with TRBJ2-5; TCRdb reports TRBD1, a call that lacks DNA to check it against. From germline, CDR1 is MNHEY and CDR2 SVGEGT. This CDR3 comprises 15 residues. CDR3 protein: CASSYSSTAGETQYF.

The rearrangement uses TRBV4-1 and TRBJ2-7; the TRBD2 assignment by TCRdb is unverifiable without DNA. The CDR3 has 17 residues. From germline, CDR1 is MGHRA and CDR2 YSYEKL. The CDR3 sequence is CASSQYRAQGREGEQYF.

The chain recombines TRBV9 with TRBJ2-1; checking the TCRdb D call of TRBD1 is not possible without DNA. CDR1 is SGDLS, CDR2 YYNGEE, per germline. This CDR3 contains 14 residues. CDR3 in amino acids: CASSVVGQGNEQFF. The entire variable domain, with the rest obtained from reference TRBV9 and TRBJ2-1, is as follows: DSGVTQTPKHLITATGQRVTLRCSPRSGDLSVYWYQQSLDQGLQFLIQYYNGEERAKGNILERFSAQQFPDLHSELNLSSLELGDSALYFCASSVVGQGNEQFFGPGTRLTVL.

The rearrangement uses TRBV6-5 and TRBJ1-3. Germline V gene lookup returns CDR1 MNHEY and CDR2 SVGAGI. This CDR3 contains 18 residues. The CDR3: CASSYGGPGTPSGNTIYF.

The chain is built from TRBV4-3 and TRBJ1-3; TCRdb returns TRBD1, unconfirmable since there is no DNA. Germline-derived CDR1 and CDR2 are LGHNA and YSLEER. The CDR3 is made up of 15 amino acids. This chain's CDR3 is CASSQERGTRNTIYF.

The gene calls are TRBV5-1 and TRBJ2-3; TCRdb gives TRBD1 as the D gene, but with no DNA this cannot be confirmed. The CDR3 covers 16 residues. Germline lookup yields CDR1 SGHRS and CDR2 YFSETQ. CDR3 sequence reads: CASSIPNGGPTDTQYF.